The rows below give T cell receptor beta chains drawn from one sample of a study of early T cells in non-severe SARS-CoV-2 infection. Using its own MiXCR run on the 5' RACE reads, TCRdb lists one record per CDR3 protein. Among about 120,000 distinct CDR3 sequences listed, around 12% were seen once. The sequences come from whole blood, collected at baseline. The receptors derive from an adult who was a healthcare worker with PCR-confirmed SARS-CoV-2 infection or an uninfected control (not recorded which). Both conserved end residues are part of each CDR3. A D gene is named only where the DNA matches it firmly. The size entry is marked missing in some rows and otherwise reads once, few, many or a size class.

>TRBV19|NA|NA|TRBJ2-2
TGTGCCAGTAGTAGATATAACAGGAGTCTTAGGTCTGGGGAGCTGTTTTTT
CASSRYNRSLRSGELFF
>TRBV20-1|TRBD1|many|TRBJ2-7
TGCAGTGCTAGCCGGACAGGGACCTACGAGCAGTACTTC
CSASRTGTYEQYF
>TRBV5-1|TRBD2|few|TRBJ2-1
TGCGCCAGCAGCGTTTCCCCTCTAGCGGGAGGGTACAATGAGCAGTTCTTC
CASSVSPLAGGYNEQFF
>TRBV4-1|NA|few|TRBJ1-3
TGCGCCAGCAGCGACGGGACAACTTCCTCTGGAAACACCATATATTTT
CASSDGTTSSGNTIYF
>TRBV5-1|TRBD2|few|TRBJ2-1
TGCGCCAGCAAAATGAGCGGGGGGCTTAACAATGAGCAGTTCTTC
CASKMSGGLNNEQFF
>TRBV2|NA|NA|TRBJ1-2
TGTGCCAGCAGTGGGCAGGGCTCCGATGACTACACCTTC
CASSGQGSDDYTF
>TRBV7-2|NA|many|TRBJ2-5
TGTGCCAGCAGCCTACTCACCAGGGAAGAGACCCAGTACTTC
CASSLLTREETQYF
>TRBV6-4|TRBD2|many|TRBJ2-7
TGTGCCAGCGAGCCGACTAGCGGGAGGGCCATGCAGTACTTC
CASEPTSGRAMQYF
>TRBV7-9|NA|many|TRBJ2-7
TGTGCCAGCAGCTGGGGTCGATCCTACGAGCAGTACTTC
CASSWGRSYEQYF
>TRBV29-1|TRBD2|NA|TRBJ2-3
TGCAGCGTCGAGACTAGCGGGAGACCGGATACGCAGTATTTT
CSVETSGRPDTQYF
>TRBV7-2|NA|many|TRBJ2-7
TGTGCCAGCAGCCTACAACGTGGGGTCTCCTACGAGCAGTACTTC
CASSLQRGVSYEQYF
>TRBV14|TRBD2|NA|TRBJ2-1
TGTGCCAGCAGCCAAGAATGGGGCAGCGGGAGGGACAATGAGCAGTTCTTC
CASSQEWGSGRDNEQFF
>TRBV20-1|NA|few|TRBJ1-2
TGCAGTGTTGACCTGACCGTGGAAGGCTACACCTTC
CSVDLTVEGYTF
>TRBV20-1|TRBD1|NA|TRBJ1-1
TGCAGTGCTAGCGACAGGGGATGGTACACTGAAGCTTTCTTT
CSASDRGWYTEAFF
>TRBV28|NA|many|TRBJ1-1
TGTGCCAGCAGTTTATGGGGGGCAACTGAAGCTTTCTTT
CASSLWGATEAFF
>TRBV27|TRBD1|NA|TRBJ1-4
TGTGCCAGCAGTTCAAGAACAGGGGCTGGGGAAAAACTGTTTTTT
CASSSRTGAGEKLFF
>TRBV7-9|NA|few|TRBJ1-1
TGTGCCAGCATACCGGCTCCGCGGAACACTGAAGCTTTCTTT
CASIPAPRNTEAFF
>TRBV28|TRBD1|NA|TRBJ1-6
TGTGCCAGCAGTGGGACAGTCAATAATTCACCCCTCCACTTT
CASSGTVNNSPLHF
>TRBV12-5|NA|NA|TRBJ2-3
TGTGCTAGTCAGCCGGGGGTTAATACGCAGTATTTT
CASQPGVNTQYF
>TRBV6-6|TRBD1|many|TRBJ2-4
TGTGCCAGCACTCCAGGGACAGAGAAAAACATTCAGTACTTC
CASTPGTEKNIQYF
>TRBV28|TRBD2|few|TRBJ2-1
TGTGCCAGCAGTTTGTTTACTAGCGGGAGTAGGTATGAGCAGTTCTTC
CASSLFTSGSRYEQFF
>TRBV5-6|NA|many|TRBJ2-2
TGTGCCAGCAACCAGGCGAGCACCGGGGAGCTGTTTTTT
CASNQASTGELFF
>TRBV7-9|NA|NA|TRBJ2-2
TGTGCCAGCACTTCCGGAGTAAGGCTCCTGAACACCGGGGAGCTGTTTTTT
CASTSGVRLLNTGELFF
>TRBV4-1|NA|few|TRBJ1-2
TGCGCCAGCAGCCAGTTAGGGACCGGCTATGGCTACACCTTC
CASSQLGTGYGYTF
>TRBV7-6|NA|NA|TRBJ1-1
TGTGCCAGCAGCTTAGGATTGATAGGCACTGAAGCTTTCTTT
CASSLGLIGTEAFF
>TRBV6-2/TRBV6-3|NA|few|TRBJ1-2
TGTGCCAGCAGTTACAACTTACAGGGTTTAGGCTATGGCTACACCTTC
CASSYNLQGLGYGYTF
>TRBV27|NA|few|TRBJ2-1
TGTGCCAGCAGTTCGCTAGCGAGACATGAGCAGTTCTTC
CASSSLARHEQFF
>TRBV20-1|TRBD1|few|TRBJ1-2
TGCAGTGCTATACAGGGGGACTATGGCTACACCTTC
CSAIQGDYGYTF
>TRBV5-4|NA|few|TRBJ2-1
TGTGCCAGCAGCGAAGATTACAATGAGCAGTTCTTC
CASSEDYNEQFF
>TRBV28|NA|few|TRBJ2-5
TGTGCCAGCATTGCTCTCAGGGCTAAAGAGACCCAGTACTTC
CASIALRAKETQYF
>TRBV9|NA|NA|TRBJ1-2
TGTGCCAGCAGCTCCCAAGGAAGGGGGACTAACTATGGCTACACCTTC
CASSSQGRGTNYGYTF
>TRBV5-1|NA|many|TRBJ2-1
TGCGCCAGCAGCTTGCCCACGGTAGCGGAATACAATGAGCAGTTCTTC
CASSLPTVAEYNEQFF
>TRBV6-2/TRBV6-3|NA|few|TRBJ1-2
TGTGCCAGCAGTGAGGGGGATCTACTCTATGGCTACACCTTC
CASSEGDLLYGYTF
>TRBV2|TRBD1|few|TRBJ2-2
TGTGCCAGCAGTGAACTCCCTGGGACAGGGACCGGGGAGCTGTTTTTT
CASSELPGTGTGELFF